The rows below give T cell receptor beta chains drawn from one sample of a study of vaccination and CD4 T cells after COVID-19. No antigen has been assigned to these receptors. TCRdb reanalysed the PCR reads using MiXCR and keeps one entry per CDR3 protein. The sample comprises about 15,000 distinct CDR3 sequences, roughly 61% of which are singletons, and roughly 14% rests with the top ten. Sequenced sample: CD4+ T cells from blood, cultured in vitro. These receptor sequences come from a human donor who had recovered from COVID-19. The conserved cysteine and the conserved F or W are not part of the CDR3 here. D genes are given only for firm matches.

TRBV7-9	NA	TRBJ2-6	ASSDRLGRLANVLT
TRBV20-1	TRBD2	TRBJ2-3	SAAPSAGGTSTQY
TRBV2	NA	TRBJ2-3	ASTIGQAVATQY
TRBV20-1	TRBD2	TRBJ2-1	SADHRTSGYQQF
TRBV20-1	NA	TRBJ2-2	SATHTGNTGELF
TRBV20-1	TRBD2	TRBJ2-7	SAQGRAIPYEQY
TRBV7-9	NA	TRBJ1-6	ASSLVSGPDNSPLH
TRBV19	NA	TRBJ1-6	ASILITPPLH
TRBV7-6	TRBD2	TRBJ2-4	ASSLGEVVAGAAGIQY
TRBV19	NA	TRBJ1-5	ASSPDRLSNQPQH
TRBV4-3	TRBD1	TRBJ1-5	ASSHGTANQPQH
TRBV28	NA	TRBJ1-5	ASSSNTPAGAVFYSNQPQH
TRBV20-1	NA	TRBJ2-7	SARENYEQY
TRBV4-1	TRBD1	TRBJ1-5	ASRYRQGGNQPQH
TRBV11-1	NA	TRBJ2-3	ASSFGADTHTDTQY
TRBV7-2	NA	TRBJ2-5	ASSLVFQETQY
TRBV20-1	NA	TRBJ2-3	SARDRVLSTDTQY